This entry concerns a single T cell receptor beta chain. Antigen specificity is unknown. The data derive from a study of Ad26.COV2.S vaccination and SARS-CoV-2 variants. The study's findings and limits: It is possible that the TCR breadth and depth analyses underestimated the total T cell responses. Reports say spike-specific CD8+ and CD4+ T cell responses covered substantial breadth after vaccination.

The CDR3 consists of 16 residues. The germline CDR1 and CDR2 sequences are LGHNA and YSLEER. Trimming stripped 0 bases from V and 2 bases from J, with 12 bases between. TCRdb's table, derived via immunoSEQ multiplex PCR, lists solely in-frame clones and lacks some. The table has some 320,000 clones, about 82% seen once. Specified treatment: 15 to 20 received Ad26.COV2.S at low or high dose, single or two shots; roughly five received placebo; per-sample allocation not given. Samples analyzed were those drawn on day 63 after the first vaccine or placebo injection. The individual, an adult aged 18-55 years, was a donor in Boston. Its platform was an Ad26 vector, and its expressed antigen was Wuhan-strain SARS-CoV-2 spike.

This receptor was obtained from a person between 18 and 65 years old who received the Ad26.COV2.S COVID-19 vaccine or a placebo. Sequenced here: peripheral blood, sampled in a trial of Ad26.COV2.S vaccine versus placebo. The chain carries TRBV4-3 and TRBJ2-3; D unclear. CDR3 coding DNA: TGCGCCAGCAGCCAAGATTCGAACCAACTCACAGATACGCAGTATTTT. This sequence encodes CASSQDSNQLTDTQYF.